This entry is about one T cell receptor beta chain. The data were obtained in a study of blood T cell repertoires in COVID-19. Whole-study context: Collection of acute and convalescent COVID-19 samples took place in the United States, Italy and Spain. PBMCs, B-cell-depleted T cells, or T cells were the source of the cDNA or gDNA that made up the material.

The Seattle patients joined while their infection was active and were tracked longitudinally afterward. Methods used by the authors: Using reference gene primer amplification, nucleated cell counts were estimated. Assay: immunoSEQ multiplex PCR; the TCRdb copy retains only in-frame clones and omits some. V and J calls and clone size follow that table, whereas D and trimming were derived from the DNA. Of 250,000 to 350,000 clones listed, less than 85% were seen once; the top ten hold 1.4% to 1.5%. The junction had 7 bases not matched to a gene; V was cut back by 6 bases and J by 5 bases. CDR3 length equals 14 residues. Looked up from germline, CDR1 is SEHNR and CDR2 is FQNEAQ (reference sequence).

Material for sequencing was peripheral blood. This TCR was recovered from a human donor with COVID-19, enrolled during active disease. The donor label of this sample is uncertain. The chain links TRBV7-9 to TRBJ1-3, with 7 positions matching TRBD1. The CDR3 spells CASSYGTARNTIYF. The CDR3, as DNA: TGTGCCAGCAGTTACGGGACAGCCAGAAACACCATATATTTT.